This T cell receptor beta chain was sequenced during a study of cytomegalovirus exposure and HLA in healthy donors. For this clone: The antigen is undetermined.

The PCR ran on 60 Vbeta and 13 Jbeta primers. Here immunoSEQ multiplex PCR was the method, and the copy in TCRdb shows in-frame clones only, minus some. The data show 100,000 to 150,000 clones, roughly 70% seen once. Study results and limitations: After further analysis at a later stage, roughly 15,000 TCR beta sequences were associated with HLA alleles at 0.05 false discovery rate. Apart from CMV serostatus, no immune exposure information was available.

Germline V gives CDR1 MNHNY, CDR2 SVGAGI (reference sequence). The CDR3 spans 15 residues. The junction had 8 bases not matched to a gene; V was cut back by 1 base and J by 9 bases. The sample was PBMCs. The chain links TRBV6-6 to TRBJ2-1; 8 bases agree with TRBD2. The TCR originated in a man aged 25-45 years in good health and CMV-seronegative. CDR3 sequence (DNA): TGTGCCAGCAGTTACTTTGCGGGGGGCCGTGGTGAGCAGTTCTTC. Translation: CASSYFAGGRGEQFF.